The clone carrying this T cell receptor beta chain occurred many times. Its antigen is not known. The CDR3 runs to 13 residues. The V gene's germline CDR1 is KGHSH and CDR2 LQKENI. V lost 1 base to trimming and J lost 4 bases, with 7 bases between them. The record originates from a study of metastatic and nonmetastatic thyroid tumors. The study, taken as a whole, reports: The study reportedly found significantly higher TCR beta diversity in malignant thyroid tumors than benign nodules, in blood and tumor.

Study processing details: It was from CDR3 differences across clinicopathological groups that a distant-metastasis classifier for papillary thyroid cancer was built. TCRdb re-called the PCR reads through MiXCR. These V and J calls derive from TCRdb rather than the authors' analysis. The data contain roughly 7,300 clones, about a fifth of them singletons. Each patient went into thyroid surgery without having received any treatment. The sequence derives from a female donor with papillary thyroid cancer or a benign thyroid nodule (not recorded which). Some clones in this sample may be carry-over from other donors' samples. The sample was adjacent normal tissue. The rearrangement joins TRBV18 to TRBJ2-5, with D unresolved. The CDR3: CASSPRKGETQYF. The CDR3, as DNA: TGTGCCAGCTCACCACGGAAGGGAGAGACCCAGTACTTC.